This T cell receptor beta chain was identified during a study of blood T cells in healthy people across ages. Findings and caveats of the study: Naive CD4+ cells and diversity were both higher in long-lived donors than in aged donors. Using unsorted PBMCs precluded a conclusive naive versus antigen-experienced comparison.

The germline V gene encodes CDR1 SGHRS and CDR2 YFSETQ. This CDR3 is 13 amino acids long. V was trimmed by 0 bases and J by 4 bases, leaving 8 bases between them. About 10 milliliters of peripheral blood were drawn from each donor into EDTA-treated tubes. The authors extracted at least 5 micrograms of total RNA per sample. The sample holds a few counts of this clonotype. Its target is not known. Alongside a J-beta primer mix, a sample-barcoded 5' primer served in a second PCR lasting about 6 to 11 cycles. TCRdb recomputed calls from the 5' RACE reads with MiXCR, one row per CDR3 protein. Of about 1.6 million distinct CDR3 sequences in the sample, 30% to 35% were seen once.

Sequencing was done on a sample of blood. The V call is TRBV5-1, the J call TRBJ2-7, with TRBD1 as a possible D gene (5 bases). The receptor's source is a woman in her 30s in good health. The CDR3 sequence is CASSLDYRYEQYF. As DNA, the CDR3 is TGCGCCAGCAGCTTGGACTACAGGTACGAGCAGTACTTC.